This T cell receptor (beta chain) was obtained from a study of cytotoxic CD8 clonotypes in ibrutinib-treated CLL (dated by TCRdb to the early 2020s). Regarding the study in general: The cohort was composed of around twelve relapsed/refractory and roughly 15 treatment-naive patients; IGHV unmutated status was identified in roughly 17 patients. On average, each sample had approximately 250,000 productive templates and about 89,000 productive rearrangements. Cryopreserved peripheral blood mononuclear cells were obtained before treatment, at response, and at either sustained remission or disease progression. Responses were partial in some 24 patients and complete in 2; after median around 65 months follow-up, around 15 stayed in remission and some twelve progressed. Of the 90 or so people in the trial, some 28 had longitudinal samples available. Every remission and progressive disease sample was obtained while ibrutinib was still being received by the patients. Response samples were obtained after a median of approximately twelve months of treatment, with a range of about 6 to 36 months.

Per the germline V gene, MNHEY is the CDR1 and SVGAGI is the CDR2. Spanning cysteine to phenylalanine, the CDR3 consists of 15 amino acids. The kept DNA is CDR3 alone, 45 bases in frame from the first base. The germline V end is reduced by 2 bases and the J end by 7 bases; junction bases left unmatched: 3. Comments on this clone: Its antigen target is currently unknown. Per-base qualities were not stored, and no clone one base away is much larger.

What the study reported, not specific to this receptor: Baseline clonality was found to be higher than that of age-matched healthy donors and was strongly correlated with circulating CD8+ T-cell counts. Public clonotypes were found to be uncommon and were observed to contract or remain stable during treatment; the increase in clonality was shown to reflect expansion of private clonotypes at ibrutinib response. Sampling times were not matched between sustained-remission and progressing patients, and lymph node repertoires were not studied. Clonality rose at ibrutinib response, remained stable during sustained remission, and dropped back toward baseline at progression.

Around 2 micrograms of genomic DNA were extracted from cryopreserved PBMCs for TCR beta library preparation. Longitudinal blood samples from CLL patients receiving ibrutinib monotherapy were subjected to high-throughput TCR beta sequencing. The patients took part in an open-label, single-center phase 2 trial of ibrutinib monotherapy. The goal of deep resolution MiSeq sequencing was a depth between 1 in 1 million and 1 in 200,000 T cells, and coverage averaged 10x per clonotype. The immunoSEQ hsTCRB Kit was used to generate TCR beta libraries. The original methods were these. Data were analyzed with ImmunoSEQ Data Assistant and ImmunoSEQ Analyzer, with V, D and J genes assigned per IMGT definitions. Clonality, with values ranging from 0 to 1, was calculated as one minus the normalized Shannon entropy of productive rearrangement frequencies. Public clonotype analysis was restricted to overrepresented clonotypes comprising at least 0.05% of each patient's repertoire. About a dozen age-matched healthy donor repertoires from immuneACCESS served as clonality controls. TCRdb took over this immuneACCESS table, retaining in-frame rearrangements with V and J assigned. Such tables are incomplete; in checked studies, under half of the missing clones stem from an unresolved V gene, and the remainder is unexplained. The DNA was the basis for D and trimming; V, J and clone size are from that table. The table for this sample lists about 140,000 clones; 75% to 85% of them were counted only once. The biggest ten clones account for 6.5% to 8% of the sample.

Sequencing was performed on PBMCs, taken after 36 months of ibrutinib treatment. The TCR sequence derives from a human donor with chronic lymphocytic leukemia. In this chain, TRBV6-5 is recombined with TRBJ1-3; 12 central bases correspond to TRBD1. The bases read TGTGCCAGCAGTTACCGGGACAGGGGGCCCAACACCATATATTTT. It is translated as CASSYRDRGPNTIYF.